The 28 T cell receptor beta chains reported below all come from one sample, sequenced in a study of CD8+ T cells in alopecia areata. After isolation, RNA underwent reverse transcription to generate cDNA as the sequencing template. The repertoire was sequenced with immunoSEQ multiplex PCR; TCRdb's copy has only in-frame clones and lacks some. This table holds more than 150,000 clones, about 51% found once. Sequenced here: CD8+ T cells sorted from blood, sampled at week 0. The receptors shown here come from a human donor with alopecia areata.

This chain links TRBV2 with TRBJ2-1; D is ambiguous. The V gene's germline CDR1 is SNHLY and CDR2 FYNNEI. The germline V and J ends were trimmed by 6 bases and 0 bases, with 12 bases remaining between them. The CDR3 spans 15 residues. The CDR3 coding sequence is TGTGCCAGCAGAAAGGACGCCAGCTCCTACAATGAGCAGTTCTTC. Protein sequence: CASRKDASSYNEQFF.

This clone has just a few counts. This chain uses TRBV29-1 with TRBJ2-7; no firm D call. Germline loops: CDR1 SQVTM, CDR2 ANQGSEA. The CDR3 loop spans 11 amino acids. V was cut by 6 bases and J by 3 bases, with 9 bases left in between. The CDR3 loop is CSVVEDYEQYF. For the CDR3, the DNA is TGCAGCGTAGTCGAGGACTACGAGCAGTACTTC.

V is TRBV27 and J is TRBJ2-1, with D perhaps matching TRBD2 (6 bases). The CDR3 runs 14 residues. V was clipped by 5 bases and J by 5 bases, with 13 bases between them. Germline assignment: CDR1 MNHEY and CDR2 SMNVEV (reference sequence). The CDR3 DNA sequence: TGTGCCAGCAGTCATAGACTAGTCAACAATGAGCAGTTCTTC. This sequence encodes CASSHRLVNNEQFF.

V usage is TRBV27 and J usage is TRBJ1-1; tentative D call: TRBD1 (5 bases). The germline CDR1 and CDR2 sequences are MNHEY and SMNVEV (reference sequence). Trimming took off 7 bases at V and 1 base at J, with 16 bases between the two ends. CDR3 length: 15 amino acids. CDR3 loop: CASTPVGTGNTEAFF. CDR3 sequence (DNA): TGTGCCAGCACTCCCGTAGGGACTGGGAACACTGAAGCTTTCTTT.

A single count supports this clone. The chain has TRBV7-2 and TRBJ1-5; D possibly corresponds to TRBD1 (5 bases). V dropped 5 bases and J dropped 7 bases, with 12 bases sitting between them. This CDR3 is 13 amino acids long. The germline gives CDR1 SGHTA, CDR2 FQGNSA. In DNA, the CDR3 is TGTGCCAGCAGCGCAGGGATTCGCCAGCCCCAGCATTTT. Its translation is CASSAGIRQPQHF.

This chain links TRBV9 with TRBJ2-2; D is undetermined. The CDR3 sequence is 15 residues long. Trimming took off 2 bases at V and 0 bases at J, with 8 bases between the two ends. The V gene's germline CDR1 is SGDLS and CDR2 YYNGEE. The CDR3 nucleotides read TGTGCCAGCAGCGTGAGAAGCGCGAACACCGGGGAGCTGTTTTTT. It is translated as CASSVRSANTGELFF.

In DNA, the CDR3 is TGTGCCAGCAGTGGAGCTAGCGGGAAAGAGACCCAGTACTTC. It encodes CASSGASGKETQYF. This sequence joins TRBV6-5 and TRBJ2-5, with TRBD2 matching over 9 bases. This CDR3 has 14 amino acids. The germline V gene encodes CDR1 MNHEY and CDR2 SVGAGI. V lost 5 bases and J lost 3; bases outside the gene matches: 4.

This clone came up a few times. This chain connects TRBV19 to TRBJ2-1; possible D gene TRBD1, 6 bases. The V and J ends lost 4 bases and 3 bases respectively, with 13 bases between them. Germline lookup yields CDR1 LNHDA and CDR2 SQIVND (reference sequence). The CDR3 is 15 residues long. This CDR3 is CASSNGQLIYNEQFF. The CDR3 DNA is TGTGCCAGTAGTAATGGACAGCTCATCTACAATGAGCAGTTCTTC.

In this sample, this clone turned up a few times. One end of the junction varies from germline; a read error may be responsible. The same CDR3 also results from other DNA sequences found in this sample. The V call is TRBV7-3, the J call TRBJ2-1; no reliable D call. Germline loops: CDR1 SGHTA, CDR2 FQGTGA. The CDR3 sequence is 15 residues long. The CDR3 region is CASSQDDRGSDEQFF. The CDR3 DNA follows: TGCGCCAGCAGCCAAGATGACCGCGGAAGCGATGAGCAGTTCTTC.

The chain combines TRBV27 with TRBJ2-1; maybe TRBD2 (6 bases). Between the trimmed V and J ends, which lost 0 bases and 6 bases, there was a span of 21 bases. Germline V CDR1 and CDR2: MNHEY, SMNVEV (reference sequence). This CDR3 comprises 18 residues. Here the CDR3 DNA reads TGTGCCAGCAGTTTATCGAGGGACTCCTTTCTTTTGAGCAATGAGCAGTTCTTC. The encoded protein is CASSLSRDSFLLSNEQFF.

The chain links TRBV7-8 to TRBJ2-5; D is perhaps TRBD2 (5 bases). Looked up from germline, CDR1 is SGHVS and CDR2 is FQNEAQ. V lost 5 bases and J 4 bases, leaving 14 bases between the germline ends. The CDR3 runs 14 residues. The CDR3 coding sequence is TGTGCCAGCAGCCACCAACGCGCGGGAGAGACCCAGTACTTC. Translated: CASSHQRAGETQYF.

The CDR3, as DNA: TGTGCCAGCACCATCAAGGAGGGGGATGAAGCTTTCTTT. Translated: CASTIKEGDEAFF. This chain connects TRBV7-8 to TRBJ1-1, with a possible D match to TRBD1 (6 bases). The CDR3 has 13 residues. Germline CDR1 and CDR2: SGHVS and FQNEAQ. Trimming took off 7 bases at V and 7 bases at J, with 16 bases between the two ends. Full variable domain (outside the CDR3, taken from reference TRBV7-8 and TRBJ1-1): GAGVSQSPRYKVAKRGQDVALRCDPISGHVSLFWYQQALGQGPEFLTYFQNEAQLDKSGLPSDRFFAERPEGSVSTLKIQRTQQEDSAVYLCASTIKEGDEAFFGQGTRLTVV.

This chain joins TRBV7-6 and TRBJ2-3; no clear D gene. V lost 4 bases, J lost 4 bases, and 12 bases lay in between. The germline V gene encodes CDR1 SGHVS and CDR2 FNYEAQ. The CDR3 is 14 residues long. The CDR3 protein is CASSSGQQPDTQYF. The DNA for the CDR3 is TGTGCCAGCAGCTCGGGCCAACAACCAGATACGCAGTATTTT.

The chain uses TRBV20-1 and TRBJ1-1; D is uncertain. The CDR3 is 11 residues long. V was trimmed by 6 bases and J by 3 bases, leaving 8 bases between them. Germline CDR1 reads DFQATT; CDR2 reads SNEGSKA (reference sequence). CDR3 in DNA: TGCAGTGCCCGCCGAGACACTGAAGCTTTCTTT. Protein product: CSARRDTEAFF.

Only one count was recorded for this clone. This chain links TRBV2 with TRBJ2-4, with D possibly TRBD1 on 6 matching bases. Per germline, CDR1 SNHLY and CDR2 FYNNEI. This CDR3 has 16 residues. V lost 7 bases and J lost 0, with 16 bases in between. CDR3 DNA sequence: TGTGCCAGCACCTTCCGGGACACCGAAGCCAAAAACATTCAGTACTTC. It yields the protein CASTFRDTEAKNIQYF.

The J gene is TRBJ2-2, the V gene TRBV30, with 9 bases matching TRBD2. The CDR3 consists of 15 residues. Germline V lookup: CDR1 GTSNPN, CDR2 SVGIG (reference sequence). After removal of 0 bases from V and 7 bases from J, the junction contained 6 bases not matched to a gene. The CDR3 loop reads CAWSVGTSSIGELFF. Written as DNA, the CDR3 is TGTGCCTGGAGTGTAGGGACTAGCTCGATCGGGGAGCTGTTTTTT.

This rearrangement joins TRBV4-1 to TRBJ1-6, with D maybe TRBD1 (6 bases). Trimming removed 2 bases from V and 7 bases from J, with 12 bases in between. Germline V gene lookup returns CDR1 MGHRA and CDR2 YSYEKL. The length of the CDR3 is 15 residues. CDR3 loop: CASSQRDTGNSPLHF. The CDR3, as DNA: TGCGCCAGCAGCCAACGGGACACAGGGAATTCACCCCTCCACTTT.

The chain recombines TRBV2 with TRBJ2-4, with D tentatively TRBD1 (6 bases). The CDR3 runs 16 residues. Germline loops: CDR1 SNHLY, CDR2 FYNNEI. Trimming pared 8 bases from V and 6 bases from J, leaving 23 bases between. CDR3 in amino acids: CASRGGDGEGGNIQYF. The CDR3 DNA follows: TGTGCCAGCCGTGGTGGGGACGGGGAAGGGGGAAACATTCAGTACTTC. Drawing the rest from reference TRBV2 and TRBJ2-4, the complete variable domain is EPEVTQTPSHQVTQMGQEVILRCVPISNHLYFYWYRQILGQKVEFLVSFYNNEISEKSEIFDDQFSVERPDGSNFTLKIRSTKLEDSAMYFCASRGGDGEGGNIQYFGAGTRLSVL.

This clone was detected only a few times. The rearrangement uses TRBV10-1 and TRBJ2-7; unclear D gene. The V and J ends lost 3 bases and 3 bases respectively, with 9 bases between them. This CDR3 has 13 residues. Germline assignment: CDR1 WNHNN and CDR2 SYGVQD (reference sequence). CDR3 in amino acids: CASSDGRFYEQYF. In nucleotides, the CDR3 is TGCGCCAGCAGTGACGGGCGGTTCTACGAGCAGTACTTC.

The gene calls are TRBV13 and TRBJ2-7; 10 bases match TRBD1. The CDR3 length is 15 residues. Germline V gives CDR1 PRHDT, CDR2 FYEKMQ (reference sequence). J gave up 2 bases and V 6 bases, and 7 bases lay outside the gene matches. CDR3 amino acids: CASRRGQGIPYEQYF. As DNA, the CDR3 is TGTGCCAGCAGACGGGGACAGGGGATCCCCTACGAGCAGTACTTC.

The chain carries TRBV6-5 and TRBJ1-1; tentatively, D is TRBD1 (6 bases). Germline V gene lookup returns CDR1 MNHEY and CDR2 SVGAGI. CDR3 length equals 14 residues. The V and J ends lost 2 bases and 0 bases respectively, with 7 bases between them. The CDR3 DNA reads TGTGCCAGCAGTTACCAGGGGCTGAACACTGAAGCTTTCTTT. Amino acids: CASSYQGLNTEAFF.

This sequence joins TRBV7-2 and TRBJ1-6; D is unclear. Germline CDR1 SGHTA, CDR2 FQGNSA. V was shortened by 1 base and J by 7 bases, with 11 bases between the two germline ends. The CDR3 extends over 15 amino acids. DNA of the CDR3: TGTGCCAGCAGCTTAGTAGGGTTGGGGAATTCACCCCTCCACTTT. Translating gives CASSLVGLGNSPLHF.

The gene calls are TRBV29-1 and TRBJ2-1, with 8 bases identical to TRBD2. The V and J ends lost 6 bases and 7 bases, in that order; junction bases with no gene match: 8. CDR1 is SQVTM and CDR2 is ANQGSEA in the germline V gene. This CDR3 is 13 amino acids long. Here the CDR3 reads CSVVGGGMNEQFF. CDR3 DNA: TGCAGCGTCGTCGGCGGGGGGATGAATGAGCAGTTCTTC.

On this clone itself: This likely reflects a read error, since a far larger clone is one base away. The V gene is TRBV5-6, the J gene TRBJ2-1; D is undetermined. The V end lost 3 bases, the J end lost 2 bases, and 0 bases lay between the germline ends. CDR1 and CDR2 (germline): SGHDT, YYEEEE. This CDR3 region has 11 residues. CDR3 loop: CASSSYNEQFF. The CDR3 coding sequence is TGTGCCAGCAGCTCCTACAATGAGCAGTTCTTC.

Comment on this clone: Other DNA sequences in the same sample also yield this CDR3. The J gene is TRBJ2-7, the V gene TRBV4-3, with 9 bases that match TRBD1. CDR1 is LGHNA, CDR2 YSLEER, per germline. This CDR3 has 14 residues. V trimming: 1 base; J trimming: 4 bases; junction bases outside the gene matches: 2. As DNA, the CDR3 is TGCGCCAGCAGCCAAGGACAGGGGGTTTACGAGCAGTACTTC. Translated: CASSQGQGVYEQYF.

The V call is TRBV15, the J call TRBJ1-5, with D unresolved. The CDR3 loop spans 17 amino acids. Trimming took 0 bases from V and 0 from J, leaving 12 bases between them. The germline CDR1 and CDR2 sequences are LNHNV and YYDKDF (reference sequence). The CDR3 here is CATSRDYGDNSNQPQHF. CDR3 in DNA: TGTGCCACCAGCAGAGATTATGGAGATAATAGCAATCAGCCCCAGCATTTT.

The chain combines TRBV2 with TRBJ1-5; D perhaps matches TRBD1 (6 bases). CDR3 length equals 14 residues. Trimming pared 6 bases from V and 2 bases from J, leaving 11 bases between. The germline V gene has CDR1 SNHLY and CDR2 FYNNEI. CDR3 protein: CASSATGGNQPQHF. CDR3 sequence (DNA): TGTGCCAGCAGCGCGACAGGAGGCAATCAGCCCCAGCATTTT.

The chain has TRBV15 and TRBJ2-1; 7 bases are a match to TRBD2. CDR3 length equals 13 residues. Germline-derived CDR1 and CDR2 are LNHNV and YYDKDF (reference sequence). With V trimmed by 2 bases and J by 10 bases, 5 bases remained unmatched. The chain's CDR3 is CATSRPMGGEQFF. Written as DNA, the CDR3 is TGTGCCACCAGCAGACCCATGGGGGGGGAGCAGTTCTTC.